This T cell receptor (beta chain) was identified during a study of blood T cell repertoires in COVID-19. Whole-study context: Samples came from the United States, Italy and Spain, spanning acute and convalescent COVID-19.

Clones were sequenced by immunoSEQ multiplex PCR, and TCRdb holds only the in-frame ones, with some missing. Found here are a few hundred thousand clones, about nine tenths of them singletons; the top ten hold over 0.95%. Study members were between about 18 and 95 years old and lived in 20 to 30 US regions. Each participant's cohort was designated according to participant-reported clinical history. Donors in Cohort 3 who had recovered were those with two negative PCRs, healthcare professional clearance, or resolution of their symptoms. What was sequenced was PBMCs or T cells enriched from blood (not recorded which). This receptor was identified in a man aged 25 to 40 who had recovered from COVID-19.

This CDR3 is CASSPQTRLRAPNTGELFF. The DNA for the CDR3 is TGTGCCAGCTCACCACAAACTAGACTCCGGGCCCCGAACACCGGGGAGCTGTTTTTT. This rearrangement joins TRBV18 to TRBJ2-2; the D gene is possibly TRBD2 (5 bases). The germline V and J ends were trimmed by 1 base and 0 bases, with 18 bases remaining between them. The CDR3 has 19 residues. Germline CDR1 reads KGHSH; CDR2 reads LQKENI.